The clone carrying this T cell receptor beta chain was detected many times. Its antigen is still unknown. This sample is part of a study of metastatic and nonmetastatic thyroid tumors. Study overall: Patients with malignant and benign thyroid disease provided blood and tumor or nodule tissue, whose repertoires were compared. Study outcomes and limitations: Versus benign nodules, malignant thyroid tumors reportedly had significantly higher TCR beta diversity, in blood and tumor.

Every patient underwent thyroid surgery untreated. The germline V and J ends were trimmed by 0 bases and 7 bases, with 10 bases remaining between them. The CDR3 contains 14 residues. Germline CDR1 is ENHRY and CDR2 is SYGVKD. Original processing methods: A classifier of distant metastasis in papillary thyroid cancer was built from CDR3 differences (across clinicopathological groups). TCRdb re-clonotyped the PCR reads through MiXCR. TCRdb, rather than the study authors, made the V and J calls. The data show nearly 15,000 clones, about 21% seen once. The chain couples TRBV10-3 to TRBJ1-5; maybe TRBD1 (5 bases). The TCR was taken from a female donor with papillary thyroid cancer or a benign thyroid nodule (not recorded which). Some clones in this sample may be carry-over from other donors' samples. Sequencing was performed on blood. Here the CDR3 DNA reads TGTGCCATCAGTGAGTCAGGGGACGTCCAGCCCCAGCATTTT. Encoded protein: CAISESGDVQPQHF.